This TCR beta chain was captured by sequencing in a study of T cell changes during pregnancy in multiple sclerosis. This CDR3 spans 13 amino acids. V was shortened by 6 bases and J by 6 bases, with 12 bases between the two germline ends. CDR1 SGHTA and CDR2 FQGNSA come from the germline V gene. The method was immunoSEQ multiplex PCR; TCRdb's version includes in-frame clones alone and lacks a portion of them. Of about 92,000 clones in the sample, approximately 95% are singletons; the top ten hold around 4.1%. This TCR derives from a female donor with multiple sclerosis, enrolled in a pregnancy study. Here the sequenced sample was peripheral blood, taken in the first trimester of pregnancy. This chain connects TRBV7-2 to TRBJ2-1, with D possibly matching TRBD2 (6 bases). The DNA of the CDR3 is TGTGCCAGCAGACCACTAGCTACCAATGAGCAGTTCTTC. Translated: CASRPLATNEQFF.